This record looks at one T cell receptor (beta chain) sequence and its context. While infection was still active, Seattle patients were enrolled and then followed longitudinally. This sample was included in a study of blood T cell repertoires in COVID-19. Study-wide background: COVID-19 samples, acute and convalescent, were from the United States, Italy and Spain.

Assay used: immunoSEQ multiplex PCR; TCRdb lists only in-frame clones, some missing. The table shows about 300,000 clones, with nearly 90% occurring only once. Per the germline V gene, CDR1 is SGHRS and CDR2 is YFSETQ. V gave up 4 bases and J gave up 6 bases, with 8 bases separating them. CDR3 size: 11 residues. The chain combines TRBV5-1 with TRBJ2-7; possibly TRBD2 for D (6 bases). The source of this sequence is a woman aged 25 to 39 with COVID-19, enrolled during active disease. Sequencing was performed on peripheral blood. Here the CDR3 reads CASSPGGEQYF. For the CDR3, the DNA is TGCGCCAGCAGCCCCGGGGGCGAGCAGTACTTC.